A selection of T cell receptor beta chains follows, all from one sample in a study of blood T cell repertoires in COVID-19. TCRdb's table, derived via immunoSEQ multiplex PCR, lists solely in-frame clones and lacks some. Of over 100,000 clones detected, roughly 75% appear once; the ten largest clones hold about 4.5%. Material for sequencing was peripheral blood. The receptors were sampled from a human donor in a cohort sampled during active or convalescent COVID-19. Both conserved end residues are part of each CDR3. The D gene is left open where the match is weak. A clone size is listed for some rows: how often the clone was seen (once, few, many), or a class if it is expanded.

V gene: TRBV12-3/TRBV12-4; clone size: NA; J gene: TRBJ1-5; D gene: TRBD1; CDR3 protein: CASRGQPHQPQHF; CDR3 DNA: TGTGCCAGCCGGGGACAGCCCCATCAGCCCCAGCATTTT
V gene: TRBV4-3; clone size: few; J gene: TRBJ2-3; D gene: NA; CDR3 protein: CASSQGTDTSTDTQYF; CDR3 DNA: TGCGCCAGCAGCCAAGGGACAGACACTAGCACAGATACGCAGTATTTT
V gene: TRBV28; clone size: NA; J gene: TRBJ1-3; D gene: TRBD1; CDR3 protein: CASSPTGTGHITIYF; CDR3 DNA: TGTGCCAGCAGCCCTACCGGGACAGGGCACATCACCATATATTTT
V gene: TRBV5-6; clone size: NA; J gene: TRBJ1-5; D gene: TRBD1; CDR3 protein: CASSLGQLLNQPQHF; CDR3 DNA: TGTGCCAGCAGCCTGGGACAGCTACTCAATCAGCCCCAGCATTTT
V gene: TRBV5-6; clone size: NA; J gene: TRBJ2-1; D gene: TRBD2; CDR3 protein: CASSLSRTSGGVEQFF; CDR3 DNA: TGTGCCAGCAGCTTGTCTAGGACTAGCGGGGGAGTTGAGCAGTTCTTC
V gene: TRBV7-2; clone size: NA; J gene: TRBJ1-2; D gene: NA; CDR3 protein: CASSLSGSYGYTF; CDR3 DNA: TGTGCCAGCAGCTTATCGGGGTCCTATGGCTACACCTTC
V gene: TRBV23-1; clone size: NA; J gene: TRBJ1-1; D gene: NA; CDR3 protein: CASSQFRGENTEAFF; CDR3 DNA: TGCGCCAGCAGTCAATTCAGGGGTGAGAACACTGAAGCTTTCTTT
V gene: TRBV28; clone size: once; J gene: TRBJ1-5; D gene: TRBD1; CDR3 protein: CASSLSLRTGGQGQPQHF; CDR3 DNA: TGTGCCAGCAGTCTCTCTCTCAGGACAGGGGGTCAGGGTCAGCCCCAGCATTTT
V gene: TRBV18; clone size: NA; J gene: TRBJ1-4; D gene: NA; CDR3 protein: CASSAGVNEKLFF; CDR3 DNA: TGTGCCAGCTCAGCGGGGGTTAATGAAAAACTGTTTTTT
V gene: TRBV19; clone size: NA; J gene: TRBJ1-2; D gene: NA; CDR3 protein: CASSMTGNYGYTF; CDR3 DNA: TGTGCCAGTAGTATGACTGGGAACTATGGCTACACCTTC
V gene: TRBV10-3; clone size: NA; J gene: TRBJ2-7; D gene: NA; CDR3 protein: CAISTGSEQYF; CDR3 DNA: TGTGCCATCAGTACAGGGAGCGAGCAGTACTTC
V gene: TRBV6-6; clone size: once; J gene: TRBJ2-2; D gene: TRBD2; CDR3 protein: CASSPLLAGNTGELFF; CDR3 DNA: TGTGCCAGCAGTCCCCTCCTAGCGGGGAACACCGGGGAGCTGTTTTTT
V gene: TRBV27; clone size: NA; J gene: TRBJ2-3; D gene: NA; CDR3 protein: CASWRRTDTQYF; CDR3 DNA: TGTGCCAGCTGGAGGAGAACAGATACGCAGTATTTT
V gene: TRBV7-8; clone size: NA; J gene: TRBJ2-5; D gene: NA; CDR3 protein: CASSSNRHSRWETQYF; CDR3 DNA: TGTGCCAGCAGCTCCAATCGACACTCCCGGTGGGAGACCCAGTACTTC
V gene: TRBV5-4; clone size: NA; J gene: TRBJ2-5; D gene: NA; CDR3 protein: CASSFGGVETQYF; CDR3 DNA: TGTGCCAGCAGCTTTGGAGGGGTAGAGACCCAGTACTTC
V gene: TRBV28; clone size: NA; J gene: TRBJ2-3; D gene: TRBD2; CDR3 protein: CAIIAGVKTDTQYF; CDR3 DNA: TGTGCCATCATAGCGGGAGTTAAGACAGATACGCAGTATTTT
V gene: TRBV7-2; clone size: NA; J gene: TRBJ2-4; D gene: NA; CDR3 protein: CASSLPGGLAKNIQYF; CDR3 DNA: TGTGCCAGCAGCTTACCCGGGGGGCTAGCCAAAAACATTCAGTACTTC
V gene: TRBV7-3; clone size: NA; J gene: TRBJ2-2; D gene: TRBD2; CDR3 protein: CASSRSGRRGTGELFF; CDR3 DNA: TGTGCCAGCAGCCGCAGCGGGAGGAGAGGCACCGGGGAGCTGTTTTTT
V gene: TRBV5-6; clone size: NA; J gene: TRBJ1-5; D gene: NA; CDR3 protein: CASSLSPYQPQHF; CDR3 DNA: TGTGCCAGCAGCTTGAGCCCGTATCAGCCCCAGCATTTT
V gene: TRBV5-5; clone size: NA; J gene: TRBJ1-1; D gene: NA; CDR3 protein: CASSVVRGAVGTEAFF; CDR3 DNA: TGTGCCAGCAGTGTCGTTCGGGGAGCGGTCGGCACTGAAGCTTTCTTT
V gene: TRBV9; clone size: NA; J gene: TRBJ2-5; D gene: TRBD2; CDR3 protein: CASSVDGGGANTRQTQYF; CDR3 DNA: TGTGCCAGCAGCGTAGACGGCGGGGGGGCCAATACGCGGCAGACCCAGTACTTC
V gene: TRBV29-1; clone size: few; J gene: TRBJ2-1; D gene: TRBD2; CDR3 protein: CSVETGGAANEQFF; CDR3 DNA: TGCAGCGTTGAAACCGGGGGGGCCGCCAATGAGCAGTTCTTC
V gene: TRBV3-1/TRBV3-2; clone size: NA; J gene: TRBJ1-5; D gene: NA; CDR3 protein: CASSQVEVLELAEFWQPQHF; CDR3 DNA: TGTGCCAGCAGCCAAGTGGAAGTTCTTGAATTGGCGGAGTTTTGGCAGCCCCAGCATTTT
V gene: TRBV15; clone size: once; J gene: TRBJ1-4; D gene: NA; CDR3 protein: CATSRRRGEKLFF; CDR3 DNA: TGTGCCACCAGCAGAAGGAGGGGTGAAAAACTGTTTTTT
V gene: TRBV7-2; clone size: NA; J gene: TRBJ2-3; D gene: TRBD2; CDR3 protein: CASSLAGGSGADTQYF; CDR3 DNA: TGTGCCAGCAGCCTAGCGGGGGGTAGCGGGGCAGATACGCAGTATTTT
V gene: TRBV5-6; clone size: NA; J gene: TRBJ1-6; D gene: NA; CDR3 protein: CASSLKTSPQDSPLHF; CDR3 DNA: TGTGCCAGCAGCTTGAAGACATCTCCGCAAGATTCACCCCTCCACTTT
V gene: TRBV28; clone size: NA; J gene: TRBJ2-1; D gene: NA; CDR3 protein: CASGGGAVEQFF; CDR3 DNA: TGTGCCAGCGGAGGGGGGGCCGTTGAGCAGTTCTTC
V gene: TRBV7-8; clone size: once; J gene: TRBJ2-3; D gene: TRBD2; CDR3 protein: CASSRGLAGGMGDTQYF; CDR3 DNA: TGTGCCAGCAGCCGAGGACTAGCGGGGGGTATGGGCGATACGCAGTATTTT
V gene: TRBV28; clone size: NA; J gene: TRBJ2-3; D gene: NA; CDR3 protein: CASSLGTSGNTQYF; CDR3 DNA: TGTGCCAGCAGTTTAGGGACTTCGGGGAATACGCAGTATTTT
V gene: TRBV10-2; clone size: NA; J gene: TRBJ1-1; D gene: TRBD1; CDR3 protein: CASSEPDRAVNTEAFF; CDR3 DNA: TGCGCCAGCAGTGAGCCCGACAGGGCGGTGAACACTGAAGCTTTCTTT
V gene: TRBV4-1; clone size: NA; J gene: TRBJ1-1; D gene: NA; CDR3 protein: CASSLVPENTEAFF; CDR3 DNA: TGCGCCAGCAGCCTTGTCCCAGAGAACACTGAAGCTTTCTTT
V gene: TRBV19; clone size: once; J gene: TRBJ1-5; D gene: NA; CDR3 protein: CASSLGTPNSNQPQHF; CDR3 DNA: TGTGCCAGTAGTTTGGGGACACCGAATAGCAATCAGCCCCAGCATTTT
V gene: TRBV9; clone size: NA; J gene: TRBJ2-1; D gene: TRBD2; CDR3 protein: CASSARWTSGRNEQFF; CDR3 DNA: TGTGCCAGCAGCGCACGATGGACTAGCGGGAGAAATGAGCAGTTCTTC
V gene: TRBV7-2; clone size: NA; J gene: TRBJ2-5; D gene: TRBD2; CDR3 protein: CASSLTALAGPQETQYF; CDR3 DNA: TGTGCCAGCAGCTTAACCGCACTAGCGGGCCCTCAAGAGACCCAGTACTTC
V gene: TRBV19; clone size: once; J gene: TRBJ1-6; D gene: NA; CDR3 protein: CASSDSDSSYNSPLHF; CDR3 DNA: TGTGCCAGTTCGGACAGCGATAGCTCCTATAATTCACCCCTCCACTTT
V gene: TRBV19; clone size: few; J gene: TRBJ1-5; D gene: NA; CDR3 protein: CASSYTGFNQPQHF; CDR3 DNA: TGTGCCAGTAGTTATACAGGGTTCAATCAGCCCCAGCATTTT
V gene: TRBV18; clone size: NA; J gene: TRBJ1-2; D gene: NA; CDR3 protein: CASSPPPDRNYGYTF; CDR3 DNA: TGTGCCAGCTCACCACCTCCGGACAGAAACTATGGCTACACCTTC
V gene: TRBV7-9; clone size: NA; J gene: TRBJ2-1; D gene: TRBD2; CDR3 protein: CASSLIQRGNNEQFF; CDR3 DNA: TGTGCCAGCAGCTTAATCCAGCGGGGGAACAATGAGCAGTTCTTC
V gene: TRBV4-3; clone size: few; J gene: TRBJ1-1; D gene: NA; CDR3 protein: CASSPTLAQGRAYLNTEAFF; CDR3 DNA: TGCGCCAGCAGCCCCACCTTGGCCCAGGGGAGAGCCTACTTGAACACTGAAGCTTTCTTT
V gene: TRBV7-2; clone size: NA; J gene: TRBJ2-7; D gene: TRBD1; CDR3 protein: CASSRDRVGYEQYF; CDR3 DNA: TGTGCCAGCAGCAGGGACAGGGTGGGGTACGAGCAGTACTTC
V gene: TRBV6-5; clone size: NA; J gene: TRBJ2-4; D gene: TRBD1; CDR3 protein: CASSYLTGDSIQYF; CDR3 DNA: TGTGCCAGCAGTTACTTGACAGGGGATAGCATTCAGTACTTC
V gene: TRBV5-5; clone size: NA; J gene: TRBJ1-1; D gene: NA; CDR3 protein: CASSPGTRNTEAFF; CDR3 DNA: TGTGCCAGCAGTCCTGGGACTCGGAACACTGAAGCTTTCTTT
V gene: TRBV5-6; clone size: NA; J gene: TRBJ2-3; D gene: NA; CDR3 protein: CASSLGDKVGTQYF; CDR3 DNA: TGTGCCAGCAGCTTGGGGGACAAGGTAGGGACGCAGTATTTT
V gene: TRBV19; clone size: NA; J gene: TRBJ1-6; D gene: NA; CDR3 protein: CASSQGGQSNSPLHF; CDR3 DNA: TGTGCCAGTAGTCAGGGCGGTCAAAGCAATTCACCCCTCCACTTT
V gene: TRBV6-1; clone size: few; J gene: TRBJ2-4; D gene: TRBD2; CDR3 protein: CASSEVGRGAVLAKNIQYF; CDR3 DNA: TGTGCCAGCAGTGAAGTCGGGCGGGGGGCGGTCCTAGCCAAAAACATTCAGTACTTC
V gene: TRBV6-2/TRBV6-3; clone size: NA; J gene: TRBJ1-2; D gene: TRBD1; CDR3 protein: CASSYLVDRDYYGYTF; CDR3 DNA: TGTGCCAGCAGTTACCTAGTCGACAGGGATTACTATGGCTACACCTTC
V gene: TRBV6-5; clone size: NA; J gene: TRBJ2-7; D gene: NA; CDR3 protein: CASRIQGRYEQYF; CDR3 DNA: TGTGCCAGCAGGATACAGGGGAGGTACGAGCAGTACTTC